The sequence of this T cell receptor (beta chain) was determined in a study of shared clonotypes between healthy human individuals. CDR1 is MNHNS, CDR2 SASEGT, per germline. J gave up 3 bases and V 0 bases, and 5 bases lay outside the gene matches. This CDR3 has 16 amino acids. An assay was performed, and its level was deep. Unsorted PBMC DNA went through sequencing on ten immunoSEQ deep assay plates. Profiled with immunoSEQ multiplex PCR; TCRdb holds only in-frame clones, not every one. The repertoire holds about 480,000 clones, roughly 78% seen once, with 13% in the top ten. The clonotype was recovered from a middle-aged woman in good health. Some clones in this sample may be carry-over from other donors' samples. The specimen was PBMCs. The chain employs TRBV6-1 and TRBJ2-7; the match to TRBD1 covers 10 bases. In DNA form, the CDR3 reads TGTGCCAGCAGTGAAGCCGGGACAGGGGTTATCTACGAGCAGTACTTC. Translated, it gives CASSEAGTGVIYEQYF.